This TCR beta chain was captured in a study of blood T cell repertoires in COVID-19. Study-wide context: The samples span acute and convalescent COVID-19 from the United States, Italy and Spain.

Living in 25 or so US areas, the participants were between about 18 and 90 years of age. Recovered status applied to Cohort 3 donors who had two consecutive negative PCRs. It also applied to those with clearance or with symptom resolution. TCRdb's copy holds only in-frame clones and misses some; the assay was immunoSEQ multiplex PCR. The repertoire holds over 350,000 clones, 88% seen once, with more than 0.95% in the top ten. Per the germline V gene, CDR1 is MRHNA and CDR2 is SNTAGT. This CDR3 has 16 residues. Trimming left V 2 bases short and J 6 bases short, with 19 bases between. V and J are TRBV6-4 and TRBJ1-2, with D possibly being TRBD1 (6 bases). The receptor was isolated from a young woman who had recovered from COVID-19. The sequenced sample was PBMCs or T cells enriched from blood (not recorded which). CDR3 region: CASSDPTWAGDDGYTF. The DNA of the CDR3 is TGTGCCAGCAGTGACCCAACTTGGGCAGGGGACGATGGCTACACCTTC.